This T cell receptor beta chain stems from a study of a mutant IDH1 vaccine in newly diagnosed glioma. TCRdb keeps only in-frame clones here, not all; method: immunoSEQ multiplex PCR. The repertoire holds roughly 64,000 clones, with 74% as singletons. As for this clone: Its antigen is currently unknown.

Time point noted: week 35, safety follow-up. The investigators gave 300 ug of mutant IDH1 20-mer peptide in each vaccine dose, together with topical imiquimod. This specimen was PBMCs, taken from a glioma patient whose treatment included an IDH1 peptide vaccine. This clonotype was sampled from a man in his fifties or sixties with glioma.

The CDR3 bases are TGCGCCAGCAGCCAAGATTACGGGCCTGAGCAGTTCTTC. It yields the protein CASSQDYGPEQFF. The V call is TRBV4-3, the J call TRBJ2-1; no clear D. The CDR3 has 13 amino acids. The V gene's germline CDR1 is LGHNA and CDR2 YSLEER. V was trimmed by 0 bases and J by 9 bases, leaving 9 bases between them.